These 12 T cell receptor beta chains were all obtained from the same sample, sequenced in a study of blood T cells in healthy people across ages. A J-beta primer mix and a sample-barcoded 5' primer were used in a second PCR of about 7 to 12 cycles. TCRdb re-derived calls from the 5' RACE reads in MiXCR, one entry per CDR3 protein. The sample has over 1,200,000 distinct CDR3 sequences, 45% to 70% seen once; the top ten hold 6.5% to 8.5%. Specimen: blood. These receptors came from a man younger than 30 in good health.

The V and J genes are TRBV4-1 and TRBJ1-1, with D perhaps matching TRBD1 (6 bases). CDR1 and CDR2 from the germline V gene are MGHRA and YSYEKL. The CDR3 extends over 12 amino acids. Trimming pared 2 bases from V and 7 bases from J, leaving 8 bases between. The CDR3 coding sequence is TGCGCCAGCAGCCAAACAGGGTATGAAGCTTTCTTT. Translated, it gives CASSQTGYEAFF.

The V gene is TRBV4-1, the J gene TRBJ2-5, with D unclear. The J call is uncertain, as TRBJ2-7 better fits the DNA end. The germline gives CDR1 MGHRA, CDR2 YSYEKL. This CDR3 has 13 amino acids. The CDR3 nucleotides read TGCGCCAGCAGCCAAGAAGTGATCGCCGAGCAGTACTTC. Protein product: CASSQEVIAEQYF.

In this sample, this clonotype turned up once. The chain is built from TRBV7-6 and TRBJ2-4; TRBD2 might be the D (5 bases). The DNA matches TRBJ2-5 better at its end, which makes the J call doubtful. CDR1 and CDR2 from the germline V gene are SGHVS and FNYEAQ. CDR3 length equals 15 residues. The CDR3 nucleotides are TGTGCCAGCAGCTTAGTTCGGGGAGATCAAGAGACCCAGTACTTC. Its translation is CASSLVRGDQETQYF.

The CDR3 nucleotides are TGTGCCAGCTCACCGACTATGAACACTGAAGCTTTCTTT. Encoded protein: CASSPTMNTEAFF. The V gene is TRBV18, the J gene TRBJ1-1, with D hard to call. The V gene lost 3 bases and the J gene lost 0 bases, with 5 bases spanning the gap. The CDR3 is 13 residues long. The germline V gene encodes CDR1 KGHSH and CDR2 LQKENI.

The chain uses TRBV7-2 and TRBJ2-7, with D unclear. This CDR3 has 16 amino acids. CDR1 is SGHTA and CDR2 is FQGNSA in the germline V gene. The ends were cut back, 0 bases at V and 4 bases at J, with 16 bases in the middle. The CDR3: CASSLAYQKGRYEQYF. Written as DNA, the CDR3 is TGTGCCAGCAGCTTAGCGTACCAGAAAGGACGATACGAGCAGTACTTC.

The CDR3 DNA reads TGTGCCAGCAGCGTGACCACTAAAGAGACCCAGTACTTC. Translated: CASSVTTKETQYF. The genes are TRBV9 and TRBJ2-4; D is unresolved. TRBJ2-5 explains the end of the DNA better; the J call may be wrong. The CDR3 extends over 13 amino acids. Per the germline V gene, CDR1 is SGDLS and CDR2 is YYNGEE.

V gene TRBV5-5 combines with J gene TRBJ2-6, with D tentatively TRBD1 or TRBD2 (6 bases each). V shed 5 bases and J shed 2 bases, with 23 bases lying between them. CDR3 length equals 19 residues. Germline CDR1 and CDR2: SGHKS and YYEKEE (reference sequence). The DNA of the CDR3 is TGTGCCAGCAGACCCACAATAGAGGGGGAGGTGGCTGGGGCCAACGTCCTGACTTTC. This encodes CASRPTIEGEVAGANVLTF.

CDR3 sequence (DNA): TGTGCCAGCAGCCCGCGCCCGGGACTCACAGATACGCAGTATTTT. Residues: CASSPRPGLTDTQYF. The chain has TRBV7-2 and TRBJ2-3, with a possible D match to TRBD2 (6 bases). Germline CDR1 and CDR2: SGHTA and FQGNSA. The V end lost 5 bases, the J end lost 2 bases, and 14 bases lay between the germline ends. The length of the CDR3 is 15 residues.

This chain joins TRBV11-2 and TRBJ1-5; D unresolved. V shed 4 bases and J shed 3 bases, with 7 bases lying between them. Germline loops: CDR1 SGHAT, CDR2 FQNNGV. CDR3 length: 13 amino acids. The CDR3 protein is CASSWVANQPQHF. CDR3 DNA sequence: TGTGCCAGCAGCTGGGTGGCCAATCAGCCCCAGCATTTT.

The chain carries TRBV7-2 and TRBJ2-1; 8 bases are shared with TRBD2. With 5 bases clipped from V and 10 bases from J, the junction kept 7 bases outside the gene matches. CDR3 length: 13 amino acids. Germline V lookup: CDR1 SGHTA, CDR2 FQGNSA. The CDR3 region is CASSLGLVGEQFF. In DNA, the CDR3 is TGTGCCAGCAGCCTGGGACTAGTAGGAGAGCAGTTCTTC.

The rearrangement links TRBV10-3 to TRBJ2-3; TRBD1 matches at 7 bases. Unmatched junction bases numbered 2, after V lost 5 bases and J lost 0 bases. The V gene's germline CDR1 is ENHRY and CDR2 SYGVKD. The CDR3 totals 14 residues. The chain's CDR3 is CAISLGQSTDTQYF. Written as DNA, the CDR3 is TGTGCCATCAGTTTGGGACAGAGCACAGATACGCAGTATTTT.

V and J are TRBV29-1 and TRBJ1-2, with D unresolved. Per the germline V gene, CDR1 is SQVTM and CDR2 is ANQGSEA. This CDR3 has 11 amino acids. The V and J ends lost 8 bases and 3 bases respectively, with 10 bases between them. The CDR3 sequence: CSMLSDYGYTF. The CDR3 region has the DNA TGCAGCATGCTTTCTGACTATGGCTACACCTTC.